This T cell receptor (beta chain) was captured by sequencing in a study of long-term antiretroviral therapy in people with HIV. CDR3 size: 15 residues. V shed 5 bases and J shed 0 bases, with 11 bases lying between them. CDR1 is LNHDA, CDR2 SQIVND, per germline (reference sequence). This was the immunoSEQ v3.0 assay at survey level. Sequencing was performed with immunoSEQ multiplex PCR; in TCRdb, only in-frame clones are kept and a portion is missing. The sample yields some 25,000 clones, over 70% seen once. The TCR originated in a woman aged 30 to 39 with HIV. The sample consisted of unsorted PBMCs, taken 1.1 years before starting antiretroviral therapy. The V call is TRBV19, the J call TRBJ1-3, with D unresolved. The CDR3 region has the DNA TGTGCCAGTAGTTTTCAGTGGACCTCTGGAAACACCATATATTTT. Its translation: CASSFQWTSGNTIYF. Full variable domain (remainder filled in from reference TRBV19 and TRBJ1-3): DGGITQSPKYLFRKEGQNVTLSCEQNLNHDAMYWYRQDPGQGLRLIYYSQIVNDFQKGDIAEGYSVSREKKESFPLTVTSAQKNPTAFYLCASSFQWTSGNTIYFGEGSWLTVV.